This T cell receptor beta chain was observed in a study of regulatory T cells in long-lasting Graves disease. Time point specified: newly diagnosed GD, antithyroid drugs for less than 3 months. RNA from PBMCs was the source of the TCR library. In building TCR beta libraries, iRepertoire HTBI primers were used together with Arm-PCR of CDR3 regions. TCRdb re-derived calls from the multiplex PCR reads in MiXCR, one entry per CDR3 protein. This sample has fewer than 350,000 distinct CDR3 sequences, with 18% found just once. This clonotype was counted between two and nine times. A far larger clone is a single base away, which makes a read error likely. V gave up 4 bases and J gave up 10 bases; unmatched junction bases: 16. Germline values: CDR1 LGHDT, CDR2 YNNKEL (reference sequence). The CDR3 is made up of 16 amino acids.

The input for sequencing was peripheral blood mononuclear cells (PBMCs), taken at new diagnosis, from a patient treated with antithyroid drugs. The receptor was derived from a female donor with Graves disease. The chain links TRBV3-1 to TRBJ2-1, with TRBD1 matching over 7 bases. Here the CDR3 reads CASSPNRGQAFLEQFF. The CDR3 region has the DNA TGTGCCAGCAGCCCCAATCGAGGACAGGCCTTCCTCGAGCAGTTCTTC.